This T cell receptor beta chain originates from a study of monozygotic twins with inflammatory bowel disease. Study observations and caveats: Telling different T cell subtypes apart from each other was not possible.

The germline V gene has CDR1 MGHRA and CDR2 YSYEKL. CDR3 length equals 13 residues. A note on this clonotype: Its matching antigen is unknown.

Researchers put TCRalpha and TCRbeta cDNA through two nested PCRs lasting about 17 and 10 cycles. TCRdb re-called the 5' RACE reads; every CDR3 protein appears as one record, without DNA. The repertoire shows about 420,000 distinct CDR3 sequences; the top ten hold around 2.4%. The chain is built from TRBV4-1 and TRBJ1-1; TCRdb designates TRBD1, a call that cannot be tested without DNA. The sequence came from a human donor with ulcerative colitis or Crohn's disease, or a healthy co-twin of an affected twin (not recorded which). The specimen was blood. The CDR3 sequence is CASSADRDTEAFF.